One sample yielded the 27 T cell receptor beta chains listed below, sequenced in a study of CXCR3-negative and CXCR3-positive naive CD8 T cells. The libraries of TRB cDNA were constructed through 5' RACE using UMI labels. TCRdb re-analyzed the 5' RACE reads; it lists each CDR3 protein once, without DNA. Seen in this sample are 8,500 to 10,000 distinct CDR3 sequences; the ten most common clones hold roughly 2%. The sequencing sample was made of naive CXCR3- CD8+ T cells from blood. Subset: CD45RO-CCR7+CD27+CD95- naive CD8+ T cells lacking CXCR3 (TNR3-). The origin of the receptors is a human donor in good health. Some clones in this sample may be carry-over from other donors' samples.

The CDR3 loop reads CASSPRPGANNEQFF. J is TRBJ2-1 and V is TRBV28; there is no DNA to check the TCRdb D call of TRBD1. Germline-derived CDR1 and CDR2 are MDHEN and SYDVKM. This CDR3 has 15 residues.

This clonotype is identified as medium-sized from frequency. This rearrangement joins TRBV13 to TRBJ1-2; as DNA is missing, the TRBD1 call by TCRdb cannot be tested. This CDR3 comprises 16 residues. Germline assignment: CDR1 PRHDT and CDR2 FYEKMQ (reference sequence). The CDR3 here is CASSVPEDRLLYGYTF.

The chain links TRBV29-1 to TRBJ2-1; TCRdb selects TRBD2, and the lack of DNA leaves this call unchecked. Germline values: CDR1 SQVTM, CDR2 ANQGSEA. This CDR3 is built from 15 residues. CDR3 protein: CSVESGNALYNEQFF.

The V gene is TRBV30, the J gene TRBJ2-1; TCRdb designates TRBD1, a call that cannot be tested without DNA. This CDR3 comprises 13 residues. Germline CDR1 GTSNPN, CDR2 SVGIG (reference sequence). The CDR3: CAWTRSGVDEQFF.

The chain employs TRBV29-1 and TRBJ2-3; TCRdb designates TRBD1, a call that cannot be tested without DNA. The CDR3 consists of 17 residues. Germline assignment: CDR1 SQVTM and CDR2 ANQGSEA. The CDR3 reads CSVAPTVQGPNADTQYF.

This sequence joins TRBV29-1 and TRBJ2-7; TCRdb names TRBD1, which stays unverified in the absence of DNA. Germline CDR1 SQVTM, CDR2 ANQGSEA. This CDR3 is built from 13 residues. This CDR3 reads CSVALAGRHEQYF.

This clonotype shows up as medium-sized by frequency. The chain is built from TRBV2 and TRBJ2-7; lacking DNA, the TRBD2 call made by TCRdb goes unchecked. Germline CDR1 reads SNHLY; CDR2 reads FYNNEI. The CDR3 loop spans 15 amino acids. The CDR3 reads CASSSGTSGPYEQYF.

CDR3 sequence reads: CASSEGQAYGYTF. The J gene is TRBJ1-2, the V gene TRBV25-1; TCRdb gives TRBD1 as the D gene, but with no DNA this cannot be confirmed. CDR3 size: 13 residues. Looked up from germline, CDR1 is MGHDK and CDR2 is SYGVNS.

The J gene is TRBJ2-6, the V gene TRBV29-1; with no DNA, the TCRdb D assignment of TRBD2 cannot be verified. The length of the CDR3 is 17 residues. Germline CDR1 is SQVTM and CDR2 is ANQGSEA. The CDR3 reads CSVEVRALNSGANVLTF. Full variable domain (missing parts from reference TRBV29-1 and TRBJ2-6): SAVISQKPSRDICQRGTSLTIQCQVDSQVTMMFWYRQQPGQSLTLIATANQGSEATYESGFVIDKFPISRPNLTFSTLTVSNMSPEDSSIYLCSVEVRALNSGANVLTFGAGSRLTVL.

CDR3 sequence: CASSYGVGLRAFF. The V call is TRBV6-5, the J call TRBJ1-1. Germline V gene data show CDR1 as MNHEY and CDR2 as SVGAGI. The CDR3 consists of 13 residues.

The rearrangement joins TRBV20-1 to TRBJ2-7. The CDR3 spans 15 residues. Germline-derived CDR1 and CDR2 are DFQATT and SNEGSKA (reference sequence). CDR3 region: CSARDVTDMIGEQYF.

This clonotype counts as medium-sized by frequency. The V and J genes are TRBV25-1 and TRBJ2-2; TCRdb outputs TRBD2, but without DNA this stays unchecked. Germline V lookup: CDR1 MGHDK, CDR2 SYGVNS. CDR3 length: 15 residues. CDR3: CASSDLAGDAGELFF.

In terms of frequency, this clonotype is medium-sized (0.01 to 0.1%). J is TRBJ2-2 and V is TRBV20-1; absent DNA, TCRdb's TRBD1 call cannot be checked. Germline V gives CDR1 DFQATT, CDR2 SNEGSKA (reference sequence). CDR3 size: 22 residues. This CDR3 reads CSANTGTGRLSGDRHTKGALFF.

The chain recombines TRBV5-5 with TRBJ2-7; the TRBD1 assignment by TCRdb is unverifiable without DNA. The germline CDR1 and CDR2 sequences are SGHKS and YYEKEE (reference sequence). The CDR3 totals 15 residues. The CDR3 loop reads CASSLTIGGGYEQYF.

According to its frequency, this clonotype is medium-sized. The rearrangement joins TRBV29-1 to TRBJ2-1; TCRdb outputs TRBD1, but without DNA this stays unchecked. The CDR3 is 15 residues long. The germline gives CDR1 SQVTM, CDR2 ANQGSEA. The chain's CDR3 is CSVETGQGLGNEQFF.

The chain links TRBV2 to TRBJ2-6; lacking DNA, the TRBD1 call made by TCRdb goes unchecked. This CDR3 is built from 16 residues. The V gene's germline CDR1 is SNHLY and CDR2 FYNNEI. The CDR3 spells CASSVPRGSGANVLTF. The whole variable domain, remainder taken from reference TRBV2 and TRBJ2-6, is EPEVTQTPSHQVTQMGQEVILRCVPISNHLYFYWYRQILGQKVEFLVSFYNNEISEKSEIFDDQFSVERPDGSNFTLKIRSTKLEDSAMYFCASSVPRGSGANVLTFGAGSRLTVL.

The rearrangement joins TRBV29-1 to TRBJ1-1; TCRdb indicates TRBD1, and absent DNA this call remains unverified. This CDR3 comprises 13 residues. Germline CDR1 reads SQVTM; CDR2 reads ANQGSEA. CDR3 protein: CSVEEGTRTEAFF.

The genes are TRBV28 and TRBJ2-1; the D gene TCRdb calls, TRBD1, cannot be checked with no DNA. The CDR3 has 14 amino acids. Germline values: CDR1 MDHEN, CDR2 SYDVKM. The CDR3 is CASKTGGSLYEQFF.

This chain connects TRBV6-2 or TRBV6-3 to TRBJ1-1; as DNA is missing, the TRBD1 call by TCRdb cannot be tested. CDR1 is MNHEY, CDR2 SVGEGT, per germline. This CDR3 contains 14 residues. The CDR3 reads CASSTQGGGTEAFF.

This chain joins TRBV5-5 and TRBJ2-5; TCRdb's D gene call, TRBD2, goes unchecked for lack of DNA. The CDR3 loop spans 17 amino acids. The V gene's germline CDR1 is SGHKS and CDR2 YYEKEE (reference sequence). The CDR3 here is CASSLEGLAGAGETQYF.

This clonotype counts as medium-sized by frequency. This chain uses TRBV29-1 with TRBJ2-5; no DNA is available, so the TRBD1 call from TCRdb remains unchecked. This CDR3 region has 15 residues. The V gene's germline CDR1 is SQVTM and CDR2 ANQGSEA. Here the CDR3 reads CSVEGGETAQETQYF.

The chain uses TRBV6-2 or TRBV6-3 and TRBJ1-5. This CDR3 has 15 residues. The germline V gene has CDR1 MNHEY and CDR2 SVGEGT. CDR3 region: CASRSDALRNQPQHF.

The V call is TRBV5-1, the J call TRBJ2-7; TCRdb's D gene call, TRBD2, goes unchecked for lack of DNA. CDR1 and CDR2 (germline): SGHRS, YFSETQ. CDR3 size: 16 residues. CDR3 in amino acids: CASSQAGTSGVYEQYF.

This clonotype shows up as medium-sized by frequency. The chain carries TRBV14 and TRBJ2-7; TCRdb names TRBD1, which stays unverified in the absence of DNA. This CDR3 spans 14 amino acids. Germline CDR1 SGHDN, CDR2 FVKESK. CDR3 in amino acids: CASSPGTGAYEQYF.

Its frequency marks this clonotype as medium-sized (0.01 to 0.1%). This chain joins TRBV2 and TRBJ2-3; the TCRdb call, TRBD1, lacks DNA for checking. The germline V gene has CDR1 SNHLY and CDR2 FYNNEI. CDR3 length: 13 residues. This CDR3 reads CASRGLGIDTQYF.

The chain combines TRBV29-1 with TRBJ2-1. Germline lookup yields CDR1 SQVTM and CDR2 ANQGSEA. The CDR3 runs 14 residues. The CDR3 region is CSASDWHSYNEQFF.

This clonotype is classed as medium-sized (0.01 to 0.1%) by frequency. The V and J genes are TRBV29-1 and TRBJ2-5; checking the TCRdb D call of TRBD1 is not possible without DNA. Germline lookup yields CDR1 SQVTM and CDR2 ANQGSEA. This CDR3 is 15 amino acids long. The CDR3 spells CSVGPRGRDQETQYF.